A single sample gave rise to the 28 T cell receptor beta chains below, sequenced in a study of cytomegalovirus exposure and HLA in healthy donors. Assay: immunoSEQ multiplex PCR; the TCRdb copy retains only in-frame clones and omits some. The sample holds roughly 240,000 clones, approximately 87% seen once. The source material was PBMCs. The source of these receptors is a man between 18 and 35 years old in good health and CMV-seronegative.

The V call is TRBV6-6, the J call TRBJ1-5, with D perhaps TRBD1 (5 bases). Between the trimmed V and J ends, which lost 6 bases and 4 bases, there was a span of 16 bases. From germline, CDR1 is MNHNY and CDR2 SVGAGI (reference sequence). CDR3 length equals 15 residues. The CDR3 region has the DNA TGTGCCAGCAGCCTTACCGGGGGGGGGAATCAGCCCCAGCATTTT. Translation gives CASSLTGGGNQPQHF.

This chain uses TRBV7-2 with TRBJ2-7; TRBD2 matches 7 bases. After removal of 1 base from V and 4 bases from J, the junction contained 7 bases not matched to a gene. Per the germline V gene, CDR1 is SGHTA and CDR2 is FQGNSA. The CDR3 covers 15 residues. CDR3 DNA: TGTGCCAGCAGCTTAGAGGTAGCGGGCATTTACGAGCAGTACTTC. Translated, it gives CASSLEVAGIYEQYF.

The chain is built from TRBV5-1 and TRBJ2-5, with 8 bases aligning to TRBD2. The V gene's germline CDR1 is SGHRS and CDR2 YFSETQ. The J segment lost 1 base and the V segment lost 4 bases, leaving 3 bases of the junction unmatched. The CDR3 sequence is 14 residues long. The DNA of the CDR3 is TGCGCCAGCAGCATCGGGGGGGCCCAAGAGACCCAGTACTTC. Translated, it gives CASSIGGAQETQYF.

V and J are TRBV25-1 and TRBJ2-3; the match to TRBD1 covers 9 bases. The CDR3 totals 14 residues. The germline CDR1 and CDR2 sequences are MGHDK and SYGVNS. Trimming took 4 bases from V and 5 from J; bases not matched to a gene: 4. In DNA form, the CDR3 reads TGTGCCAGCAGTGTAACAGGGGGCCAAGATACGCAGTATTTT. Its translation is CASSVTGGQDTQYF. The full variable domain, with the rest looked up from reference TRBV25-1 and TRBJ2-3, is EADIYQTPRYLVIGTGKKITLECSQTMGHDKMYWYQQDPGMELHLIHYSYGVNSTEKGDLSSESTVSRIRTEHFPLTLESARPSHTSQYLCASSVTGGQDTQYFGPGTRLTVL.

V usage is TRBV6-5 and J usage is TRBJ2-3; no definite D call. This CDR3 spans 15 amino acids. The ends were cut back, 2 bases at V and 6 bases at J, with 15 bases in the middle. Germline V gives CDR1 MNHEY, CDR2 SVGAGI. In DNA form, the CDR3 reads TGTGCCAGCAGTTACACCTTGGGCATTTTGGATACGCAGTATTTT. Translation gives CASSYTLGILDTQYF.

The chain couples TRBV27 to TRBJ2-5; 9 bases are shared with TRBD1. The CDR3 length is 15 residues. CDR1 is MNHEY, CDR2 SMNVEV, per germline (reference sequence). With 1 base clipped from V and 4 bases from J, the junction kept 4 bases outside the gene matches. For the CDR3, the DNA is TGTGCCAGCAGTTTATACGACAGGGGGTCAGAGACCCAGTACTTC. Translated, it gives CASSLYDRGSETQYF.

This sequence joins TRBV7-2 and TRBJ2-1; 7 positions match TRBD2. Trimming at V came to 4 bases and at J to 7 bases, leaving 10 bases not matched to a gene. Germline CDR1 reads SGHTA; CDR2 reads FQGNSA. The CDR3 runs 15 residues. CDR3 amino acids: CASSSYWVGGNEQFF. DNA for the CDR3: TGTGCCAGCAGCTCCTACTGGGTCGGGGGGAATGAGCAGTTCTTC.

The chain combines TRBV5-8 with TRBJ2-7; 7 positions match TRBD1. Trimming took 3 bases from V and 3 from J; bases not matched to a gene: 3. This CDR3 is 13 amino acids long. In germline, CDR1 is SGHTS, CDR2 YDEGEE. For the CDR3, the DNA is TGTGCCAGCAGCTACGGGACAGACTACGAGCAGTACTTC. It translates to CASSYGTDYEQYF.

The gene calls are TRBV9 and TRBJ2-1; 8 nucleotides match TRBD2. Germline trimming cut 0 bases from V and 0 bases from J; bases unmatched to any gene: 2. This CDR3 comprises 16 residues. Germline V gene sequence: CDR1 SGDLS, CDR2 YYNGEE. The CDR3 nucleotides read TGTGCCAGCAGCGTAGGGCTAGCGGGCTCCTACAATGAGCAGTTCTTC. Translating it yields CASSVGLAGSYNEQFF. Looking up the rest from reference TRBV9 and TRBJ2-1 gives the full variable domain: DSGVTQTPKHLITATGQRVTLRCSPRSGDLSVYWYQQSLDQGLQFLIQYYNGEERAKGNILERFSAQQFPDLHSELNLSSLELGDSALYFCASSVGLAGSYNEQFFGPGTRLTVL.

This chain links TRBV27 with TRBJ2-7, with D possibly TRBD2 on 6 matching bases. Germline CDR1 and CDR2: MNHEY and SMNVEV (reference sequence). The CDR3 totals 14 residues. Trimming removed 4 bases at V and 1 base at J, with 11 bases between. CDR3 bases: TGTGCCAGCAGTTCTATCGGGAGTTCCTACGAGCAGTACTTC. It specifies CASSSIGSSYEQYF.

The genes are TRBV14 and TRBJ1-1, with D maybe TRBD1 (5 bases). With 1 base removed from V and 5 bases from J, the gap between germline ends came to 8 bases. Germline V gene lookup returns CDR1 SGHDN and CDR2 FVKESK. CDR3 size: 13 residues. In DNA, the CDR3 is TGTGCCAGCAGCCAAGTAAGGGGTACTGAAGCTTTCTTT. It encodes CASSQVRGTEAFF.

The CDR3 reads CASSSPGLTTSMNTEAFF. In DNA form, the CDR3 reads TGTGCCAGCAGCTCACCGGGACTCACCACTAGCATGAACACTGAAGCTTTCTTT. V usage is TRBV5-6 and J usage is TRBJ1-1; D is perhaps TRBD1 (5 bases). The CDR3 runs 18 residues. V lost 3 bases, J lost 0 bases, and 21 bases lay in between. CDR1 and CDR2 from the germline V gene are SGHDT and YYEEEE.

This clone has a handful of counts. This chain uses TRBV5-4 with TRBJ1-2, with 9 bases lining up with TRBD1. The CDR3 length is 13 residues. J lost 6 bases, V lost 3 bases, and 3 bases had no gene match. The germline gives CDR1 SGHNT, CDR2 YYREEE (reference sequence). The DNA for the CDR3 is TGTGCCAGCAGCTGGACAGGGGACCATGGCTACACCTTC. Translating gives CASSWTGDHGYTF. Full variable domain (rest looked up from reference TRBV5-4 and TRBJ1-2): ETGVTQSPTHLIKTRGQQVTLRCSSQSGHNTVSWYQQALGQGPQFIFQYYREEENGRGNFPPRFSGLQFPNYSSELNVNALELDDSALYLCASSWTGDHGYTFGSGTRLTVV.

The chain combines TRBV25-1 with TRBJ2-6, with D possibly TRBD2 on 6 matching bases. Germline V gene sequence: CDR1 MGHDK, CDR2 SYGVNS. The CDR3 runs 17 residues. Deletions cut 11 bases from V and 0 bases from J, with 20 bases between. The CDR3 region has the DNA TGTGCCGGGACTCGGGGCCCGATGAGCTCTGGGGCCAACGTCCTGACTTTC. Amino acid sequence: CAGTRGPMSSGANVLTF. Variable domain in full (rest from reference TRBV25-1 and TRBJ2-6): EADIYQTPRYLVIGTGKKITLECSQTMGHDKMYWYQQDPGMELHLIHYSYGVNSTEKGDLSSESTVSRIRTEHFPLTLESARPSHTSQYLCAGTRGPMSSGANVLTFGAGSRLTVL.

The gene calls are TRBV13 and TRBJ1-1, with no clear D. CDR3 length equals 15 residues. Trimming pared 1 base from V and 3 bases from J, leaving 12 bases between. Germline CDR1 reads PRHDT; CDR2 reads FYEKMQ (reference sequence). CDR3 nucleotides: TGTGCCAGCAGCTTAGCATTAGAGAGGGACACTGAAGCTTTCTTT. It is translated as CASSLALERDTEAFF.

This CDR3 is CSVPGGDYGYTF. The CDR3, as DNA: TGCAGCGTGCCCGGGGGGGACTATGGCTACACCTTC. The chain is built from TRBV29-1 and TRBJ1-2; maybe TRBD1 (5 bases). Trimming removed 6 bases from V and 3 bases from J, with 11 bases in between. The CDR3 is made up of 12 amino acids. Germline assignment: CDR1 SQVTM and CDR2 ANQGSEA.

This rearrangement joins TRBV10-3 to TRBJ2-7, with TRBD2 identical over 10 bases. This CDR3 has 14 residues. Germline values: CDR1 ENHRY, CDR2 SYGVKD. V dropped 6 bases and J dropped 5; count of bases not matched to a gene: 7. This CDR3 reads CAIRKLAGVHEQYF. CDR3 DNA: TGTGCCATCAGAAAGCTAGCGGGAGTACACGAGCAGTACTTC.

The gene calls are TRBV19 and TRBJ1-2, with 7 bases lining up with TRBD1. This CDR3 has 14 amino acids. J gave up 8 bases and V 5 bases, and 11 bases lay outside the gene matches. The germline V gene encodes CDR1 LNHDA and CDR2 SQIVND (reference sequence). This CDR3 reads CASSLSGQAGGYTF. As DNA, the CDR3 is TGTGCCAGTAGTCTGAGTGGACAGGCGGGCGGCTACACCTTC.

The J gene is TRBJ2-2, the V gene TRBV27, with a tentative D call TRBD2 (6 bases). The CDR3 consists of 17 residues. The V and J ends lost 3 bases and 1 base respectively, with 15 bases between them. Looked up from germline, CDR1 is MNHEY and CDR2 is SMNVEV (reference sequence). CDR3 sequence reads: CASSFYRESGNTGELFF. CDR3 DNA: TGTGCCAGCAGTTTCTACCGGGAGTCGGGGAACACCGGGGAGCTGTTTTTT.

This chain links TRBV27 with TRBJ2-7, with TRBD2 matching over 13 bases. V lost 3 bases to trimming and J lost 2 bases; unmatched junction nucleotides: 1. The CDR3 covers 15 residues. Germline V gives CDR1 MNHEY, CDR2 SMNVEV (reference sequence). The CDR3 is CASSFGTSGAYEQYF. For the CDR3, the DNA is TGTGCCAGCAGTTTCGGGACTAGCGGGGCCTACGAGCAGTACTTC.

The CDR3 DNA reads as TGTGCCAGCAGTTTCCAGGGGGCTAGCTACGAGCAGTACTTC. Its protein product is CASSFQGASYEQYF. The chain combines TRBV27 with TRBJ2-7; 8 bases agree with TRBD1. The CDR3 contains 14 residues. Trimming at V came to 3 bases and at J to 3 bases, leaving 4 bases not matched to a gene. Germline CDR1 and CDR2: MNHEY and SMNVEV (reference sequence).

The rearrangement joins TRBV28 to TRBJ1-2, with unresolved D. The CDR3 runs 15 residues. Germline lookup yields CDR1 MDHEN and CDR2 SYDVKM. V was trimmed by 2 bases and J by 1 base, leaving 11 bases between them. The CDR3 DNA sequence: TGTGCCAGCAGTTTACCCGGACTGATTAACTATGGCTACACCTTC. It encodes CASSLPGLINYGYTF.

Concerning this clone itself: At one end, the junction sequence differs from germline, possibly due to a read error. As DNA, the CDR3 is TGTGCTAGCAGCCTAACAGGGGTGACCGGGGAGCTGTTTTTT. Its translation is CASSLTGVTGELFF. The chain employs TRBV7-7 and TRBJ2-2; 7 bases agree with TRBD1. Germline CDR1 is SSHAT and CDR2 is FNYEAQ (reference sequence). The length of the CDR3 is 14 residues.

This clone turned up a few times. CDR3 sequence reads: CASSSGHTSNQPQHF. The CDR3 nucleotides read TGCGCCAGCAGTAGCGGGCACACTAGCAATCAGCCCCAGCATTTT. V is TRBV10-1 and J is TRBJ1-5; D remains ambiguous. Germline V CDR1 and CDR2: WNHNN, SYGVQD (reference sequence). This CDR3 is built from 15 residues. V lost 5 bases and J lost 0, with 11 bases in between.

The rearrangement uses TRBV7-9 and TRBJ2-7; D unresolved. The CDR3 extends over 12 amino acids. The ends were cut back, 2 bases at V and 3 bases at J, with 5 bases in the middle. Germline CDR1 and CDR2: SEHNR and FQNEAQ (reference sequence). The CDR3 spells CASSLYYYEQYF. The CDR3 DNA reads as TGTGCCAGCAGCTTATACTACTACGAGCAGTACTTC. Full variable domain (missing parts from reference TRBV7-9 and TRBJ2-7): DTGVSQNPRHKITKRGQNVTFRCDPISEHNRLYWYRQTLGQGPEFLTYFQNEAQLEKSRLLSDRFSAERPKGSFSTLEIQRTEQGDSAMYLCASSLYYYEQYFGPGTRLTVT.

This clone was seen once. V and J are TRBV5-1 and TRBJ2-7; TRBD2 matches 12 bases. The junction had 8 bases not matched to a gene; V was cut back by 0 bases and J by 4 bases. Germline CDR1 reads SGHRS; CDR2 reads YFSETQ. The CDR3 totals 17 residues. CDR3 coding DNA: TGCGCCAGCAGCTTGGCGCTAGCGGGAGGGCCTGAGTACGAGCAGTACTTC. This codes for CASSLALAGGPEYEQYF. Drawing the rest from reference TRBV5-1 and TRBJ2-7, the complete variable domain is KAGVTQTPRYLIKTRGQQVTLSCSPISGHRSVSWYQQTPGQGLQFLFEYFSETQRNKGNFPGRFSGRQFSNSRSEMNVSTLELGDSALYLCASSLALAGGPEYEQYFGPGTRLTVT.

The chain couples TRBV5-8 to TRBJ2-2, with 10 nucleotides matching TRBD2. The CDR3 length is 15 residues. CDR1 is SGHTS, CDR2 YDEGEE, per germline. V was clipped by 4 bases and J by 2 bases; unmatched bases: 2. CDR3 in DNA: TGTGCCAGCAGCCGGACTAGCGGTAACACCGGGGAGCTGTTTTTT. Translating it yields CASSRTSGNTGELFF.

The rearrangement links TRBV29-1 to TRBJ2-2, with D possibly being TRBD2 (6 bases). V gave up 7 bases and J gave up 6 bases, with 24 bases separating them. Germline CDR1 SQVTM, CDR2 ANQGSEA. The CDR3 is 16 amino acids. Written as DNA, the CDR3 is TGCAGCGCTACACCCAGGATGGGGGGTTATCCCGGGGAGCTGTTTTTT. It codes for CSATPRMGGYPGELFF.